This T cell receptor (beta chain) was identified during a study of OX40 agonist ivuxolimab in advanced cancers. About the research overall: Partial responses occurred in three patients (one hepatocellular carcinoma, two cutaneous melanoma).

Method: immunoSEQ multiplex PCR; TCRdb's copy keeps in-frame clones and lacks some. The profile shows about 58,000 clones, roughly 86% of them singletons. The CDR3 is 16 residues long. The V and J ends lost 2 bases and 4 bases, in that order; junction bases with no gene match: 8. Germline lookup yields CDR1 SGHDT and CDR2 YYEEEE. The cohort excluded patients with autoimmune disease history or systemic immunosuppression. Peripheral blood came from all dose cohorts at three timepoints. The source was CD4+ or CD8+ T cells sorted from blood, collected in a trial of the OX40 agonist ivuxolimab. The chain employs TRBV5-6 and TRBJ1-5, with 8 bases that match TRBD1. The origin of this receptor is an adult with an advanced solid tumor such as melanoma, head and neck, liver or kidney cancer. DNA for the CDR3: TGTGCCAGCAGCTTATGGACAGGGAGTAGAAATCAGCCCCAGCATTTT. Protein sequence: CASSLWTGSRNQPQHF.